This T cell receptor beta chain derives from a study of control samples from healthy donors and cancer patients. Germline V gives CDR1 MNHNS, CDR2 SASEGT. Trimming took off 2 bases at V and 6 bases at J, with 7 bases between the two ends. The CDR3 loop spans 12 amino acids. Measured with immunoSEQ multiplex PCR; TCRdb has only the in-frame clones, and not every one. The top ten hold 1.1% of the sample, which has under 70,000 clones, approximately 94% seen once. The chain links TRBV6-1 to TRBJ1-1; D uncertain. Sequenced input: blood. The receptor was isolated from a woman between 18 and 30 years old in good health. The CDR3: CASSEIDPEAFF. CDR3 DNA sequence: TGTGCCAGCAGTGAAATTGACCCTGAAGCTTTCTTT.